This TCR beta chain emerged from a study of cytotoxic CD8 clonotypes in ibrutinib-treated CLL. The CDR3 is made up of 11 amino acids. Germline assignment: CDR1 SGHRS and CDR2 YFSETQ. The V gene lost 3 bases and the J gene lost 3 bases, with 3 bases spanning the gap. Sequencing used immunoSEQ multiplex PCR; TCRdb keeps in-frame clones, though not all of them. The data hold tens of thousands of clones, with around 79% observed a single time. This clone was found a few times. The chain has TRBV5-1 and TRBJ1-1; D gene ambiguous. Sample: PBMCs, taken after 12 months of ibrutinib treatment. This TCR was sampled from a human donor with chronic lymphocytic leukemia. CDR3 DNA: TGCGCCAGCAGCTCGGACACTGAAGCTTTCTTT. Translated: CASSSDTEAFF. Supplemented by reference TRBV5-1 and TRBJ1-1, the full variable domain reads KAGVTQTPRYLIKTRGQQVTLSCSPISGHRSVSWYQQTPGQGLQFLFEYFSETQRNKGNFPGRFSGRQFSNSRSEMNVSTLELGDSALYLCASSSDTEAFFGQGTRLTVV.